This T cell receptor (beta chain) was sequenced during a study of blood T cells in healthy people across ages. Study-wide points: Long-lived donors carried more naive CD4+ cells and greater diversity than aged donors.

This clonotype showed up many times. Its antigen is not identified. Looked up from germline, CDR1 is DFQATT and CDR2 is SNEGSKA (reference sequence). The CDR3 totals 14 residues. Trimming cost V 7 bases and J 2 bases, with 16 bases left between them. Healthy individuals of Caucasian origin from Russia, aged about 6 to 100, served as donors. Isolated per sample were at least 6 million PBMCs. A second PCR, run for about 7 to 11 cycles, used a sample-barcoded 5' primer plus a J-beta primer mix. TCRdb ran MiXCR on the 5' RACE reads and lists one entry per CDR3 protein. Among approximately 1.5 million distinct CDR3 sequences listed, about 31% were seen once.

The source material was blood. The chain uses TRBV20-1 and TRBJ2-3; either TRBD1 or TRBD2 may supply D (5 bases each). This sequence was found in a woman in her 30s in good health. The chain's CDR3 is CSGAGDGTTDTQYF. In DNA, the CDR3 is TGCAGTGGGGCGGGCGACGGGACCACAGATACGCAGTATTTT.